This T cell receptor (beta chain) was profiled in a study of lymphopenia after photon versus proton radiotherapy. The junction had 14 bases not matched to a gene; V was cut back by 3 bases and J by 5 bases. Germline CDR1 and CDR2: SGDLS and YYNGEE. The CDR3 extends over 18 amino acids. Overall study findings and caveats: Post-nadir TCR diversity decline inversely tracked overall survival among those who died. Proton therapy kept repertoires fairly stable, unlike photons, which gained effector/memory cells.

Assay used: immunoSEQ multiplex PCR; TCRdb lists only in-frame clones, some missing. The top ten clones hold about 0.81% of a sample with around 26,000 clones, under 95% of them seen once. Worth noting for this clone: Its antigen is undetermined.

This specimen was peripheral blood, taken from a patient treated with photon-based radiotherapy. The V gene is TRBV9, the J gene TRBJ2-5; TRBD2 matches at 12 bases. The TCR originated in a woman between 50 and 59 years old with cholangiocarcinoma. CDR3 nucleotides: TGTGCCAGCAGCGGAAGTGTAGGACTAGCGGGGTCTGGGGAGACCCAGTACTTC. This encodes CASSGSVGLAGSGETQYF.